These T cell receptor beta chains were read from a single sample in a study of Graves' ophthalmopathy and Graves' hyperthyroidism. TCRdb itself ran the multiplex PCR reads through MiXCR, one entry per CDR3 protein. Seen here are 600,000 to 700,000 distinct CDR3 sequences, about two fifths observed once, and the top ten hold 3.3%. The sample taken for sequencing was peripheral blood. The receptors shown here come from an adult man with Graves' ophthalmopathy. Both conserved end residues are part of each CDR3. The order of the fields is V gene, J gene, clone size, D gene, CDR3 DNA, CDR3 protein. D genes are given only for firm matches. The size field is filled for only some rows; it gives once, few, many or a size class.

V: TRBV7-8; J: TRBJ2-5; size: NA; D: NA; DNA: TGTGCCAGCAGCTTCGGAAGCGTTGAGGGGACGACAAGGGAGACCCAGTACTTC; CDR3: CASSFGSVEGTTRETQYF
V: TRBV2; J: TRBJ1-5; size: NA; D: TRBD1; DNA: TGTGCCAGCAGCCACCCTGGACAGGCCAATCAGCCCCAGCATTTT; CDR3: CASSHPGQANQPQHF
V: TRBV29-1; J: TRBJ1-1; size: NA; D: NA; DNA: TGCAGCCTACAAACCGACACTGAAGCTTTCTTT; CDR3: CSLQTDTEAFF
V: TRBV6-5; J: TRBJ2-7; size: NA; D: NA; DNA: TGTGCCAGCAGTAGGGGACTGGGGCCTGAGCAGTACTTC; CDR3: CASSRGLGPEQYF
V: TRBV7-8; J: TRBJ2-7; size: few; D: NA; DNA: TGTGCCAGCAGCTTACGACGTGGCGGAAACTACGAGCAGTACTTC; CDR3: CASSLRRGGNYEQYF
V: TRBV19; J: TRBJ2-5; size: NA; D: NA; DNA: TGTGCCAGTAGTATACAGGGGAGGGATGGGGAGACCCAGTACTTC; CDR3: CASSIQGRDGETQYF
V: TRBV9; J: TRBJ2-6; size: many; D: NA; DNA: TGTGCCAGCAGCGAGGGGACGGTGCTCTCTGGGGCCAACGTCCTGACTTTC; CDR3: CASSEGTVLSGANVLTF
V: TRBV7-2; J: TRBJ2-7; size: many; D: TRBD1; DNA: TGTGCCAGCAGCTTAATTTTTACAGGGGAGCCCTACGAGCAGTACTTC; CDR3: CASSLIFTGEPYEQYF
V: TRBV18; J: TRBJ2-5; size: once; D: NA; DNA: TGTGCCAGCTCACTCTACCGCGCTAGCTCGGAGACCCAGTACTTC; CDR3: CASSLYRASSETQYF
V: TRBV9; J: TRBJ2-5; size: NA; D: NA; DNA: TGTGCCAGCAGCCAAGATCCAGGCGCCATTGATAGAGAGACCCAGTACTTC; CDR3: CASSQDPGAIDRETQYF